This T cell receptor (beta chain) came from a study of T cell clonality in common variable immunodeficiency. CVID and control samples used equivalent genomic DNA input. Data came from immunoSEQ multiplex PCR; TCRdb stores just in-frame clones and leaves some out. The sample is made up of around 20,000 clones, none counted only once. Trimming took off 1 base at V and 4 bases at J, with 7 bases between the two ends. This CDR3 is 13 amino acids long. Germline CDR1 SGHNT, CDR2 YYREEE (reference sequence). This clone was seen many times. What it recognizes is unknown. Read sequence stops 3 residues before the CDR3 end, and the germline J gene provides the missing end. Study observations and caveats: Compared with healthy controls, CVID subjects showed increased TCRbeta clonality, mostly in about a third. In common variable immunodeficiency, TCR beta chains reportedly carried fewer deletions and N-nucleotide insertions.

The sample was peripheral blood mononuclear cells. The chain joins TRBV5-4 to TRBJ2-3, with D perhaps TRBD2 (5 bases). This receptor was identified in a human donor with common variable immunodeficiency. The CDR3 sequence: CASSLSGSDTQYF. CDR3 DNA, as far as it was read: TGTGCCAGCAGCTTGTCGGGGTCAGATACG. Together with reference TRBV5-4 and TRBJ2-3, the CDR3 gives the full variable domain: ETGVTQSPTHLIKTRGQQVTLRCSSQSGHNTVSWYQQALGQGPQFIFQYYREEENGRGNFPPRFSGLQFPNYSSELNVNALELDDSALYLCASSLSGSDTQYFGPGTRLTVL.